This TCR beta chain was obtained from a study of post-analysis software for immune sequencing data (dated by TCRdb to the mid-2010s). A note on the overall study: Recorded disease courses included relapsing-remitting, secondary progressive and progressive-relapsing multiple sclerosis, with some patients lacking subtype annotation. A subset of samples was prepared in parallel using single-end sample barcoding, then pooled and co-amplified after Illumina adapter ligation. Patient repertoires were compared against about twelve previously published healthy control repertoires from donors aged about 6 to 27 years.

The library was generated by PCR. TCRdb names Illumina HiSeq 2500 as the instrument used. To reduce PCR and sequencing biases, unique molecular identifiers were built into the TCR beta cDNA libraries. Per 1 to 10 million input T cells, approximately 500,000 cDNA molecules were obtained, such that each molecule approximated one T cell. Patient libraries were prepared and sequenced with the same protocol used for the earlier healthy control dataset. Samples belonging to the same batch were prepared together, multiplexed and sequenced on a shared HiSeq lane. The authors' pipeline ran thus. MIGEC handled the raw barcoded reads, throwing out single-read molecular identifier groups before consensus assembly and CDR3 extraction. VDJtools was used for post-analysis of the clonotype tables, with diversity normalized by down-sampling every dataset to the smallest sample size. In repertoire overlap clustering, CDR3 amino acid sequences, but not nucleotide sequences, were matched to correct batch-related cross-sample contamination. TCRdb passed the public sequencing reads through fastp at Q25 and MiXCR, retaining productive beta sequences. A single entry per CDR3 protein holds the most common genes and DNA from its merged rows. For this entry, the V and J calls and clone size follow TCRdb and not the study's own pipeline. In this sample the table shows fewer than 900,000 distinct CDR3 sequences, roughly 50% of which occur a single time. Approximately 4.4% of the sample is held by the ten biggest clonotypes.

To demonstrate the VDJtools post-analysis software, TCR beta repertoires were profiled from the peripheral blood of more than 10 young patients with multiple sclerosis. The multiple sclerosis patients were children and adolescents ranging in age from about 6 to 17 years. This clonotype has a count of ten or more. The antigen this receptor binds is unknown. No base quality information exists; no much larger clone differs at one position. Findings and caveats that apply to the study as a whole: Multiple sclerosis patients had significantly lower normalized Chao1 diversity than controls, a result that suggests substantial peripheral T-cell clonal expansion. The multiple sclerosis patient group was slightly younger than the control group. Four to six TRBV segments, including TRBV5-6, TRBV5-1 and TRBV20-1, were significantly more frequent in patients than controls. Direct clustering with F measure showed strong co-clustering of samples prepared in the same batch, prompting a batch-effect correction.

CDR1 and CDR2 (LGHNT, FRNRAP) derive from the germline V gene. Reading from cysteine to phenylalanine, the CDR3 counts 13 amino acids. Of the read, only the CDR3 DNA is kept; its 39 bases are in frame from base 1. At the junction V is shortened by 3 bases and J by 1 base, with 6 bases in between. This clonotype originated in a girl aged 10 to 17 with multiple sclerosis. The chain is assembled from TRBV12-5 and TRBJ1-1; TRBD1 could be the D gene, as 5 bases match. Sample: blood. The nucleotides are TGTGCTAGTGGTTTCGGACAGAACACTGAAGCTTTCTTT. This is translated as CASGFGQNTEAFF.